The 20 T cell receptor beta chains below come from one sample, sequenced in a study of cytomegalovirus exposure and HLA in healthy donors. PCR involved 60 Vbeta and 13 Jbeta primers. Only in-frame clones appear in the TCRdb table, and some are missing; sequencing was by immunoSEQ multiplex PCR. The sample shows 110,000 to 150,000 clones, over 75% of them seen only once. The material sequenced was PBMCs. These TCRs come from a man aged 30-40 years in good health and CMV-seronegative.

This clone has more than one count but fewer than ten. The chain combines TRBV5-5 with TRBJ1-2, with 7 bases aligning to TRBD1. V lost 4 bases and J lost 5; bases outside the gene matches: 2. CDR3 size: 12 residues. The V gene's germline CDR1 is SGHKS and CDR2 YYEKEE (reference sequence). The DNA for the CDR3 is TGTGCCAGCAGCCCAGGGGGATATGGCTACACCTTC. Translation: CASSPGGYGYTF.

This clone was found a few times. The rearrangement uses TRBV5-5 and TRBJ2-1, with 7 bases identical to TRBD2. Trimming removed 1 base from V and 5 bases from J; junction bases left unmatched: 6. From germline, CDR1 is SGHKS and CDR2 YYEKEE (reference sequence). CDR3 length: 15 residues. CDR3 sequence (DNA): TGTGCCAGCAGCTTGCGCGGGAGTTTCGACAATGAGCAGTTCTTC. Amino acids: CASSLRGSFDNEQFF. Combining the CDR3 with reference TRBV5-5 and TRBJ2-1 gives the whole variable domain DAGVTQSPTHLIKTRGQQVTLRCSPISGHKSVSWYQQVLGQGPQFIFQYYEKEERGRGNFPDRFSARQFPNYSSELNVNALLLGDSALYLCASSLRGSFDNEQFFGPGTRLTVL.

The V gene is TRBV18, the J gene TRBJ1-2; D may be TRBD1 (5 bases). V lost 3 bases and J 4 bases, leaving 15 bases between the germline ends. Germline V gene lookup returns CDR1 KGHSH and CDR2 LQKENI. CDR3 length equals 15 residues. Here the CDR3 reads CASSPPSAGRYGYTF. The CDR3 nucleotides are TGTGCCAGCTCACCCCCGTCGGCAGGGCGCTATGGCTACACCTTC. Based on the CDR3 plus reference TRBV18 and TRBJ1-2, the full variable domain is NAGVMQNPRHLVRRRGQEARLRCSPMKGHSHVYWYRQLPEEGLKFMVYLQKENIIDESGMPKERFSAEFPKEGPSILRIQQVVRGDSAAYFCASSPPSAGRYGYTFGSGTRLTVV.

The rearrangement joins TRBV28 to TRBJ2-5, with 9 bases that match TRBD2. The germline CDR1 and CDR2 sequences are MDHEN and SYDVKM. V gave up 6 bases and J gave up 4 bases; unmatched junction bases: 15. The CDR3 extends over 17 amino acids. CDR3 sequence reads: CASSSLPRLAVSETQYF. For the CDR3, the DNA is TGTGCCAGCAGCTCCCTGCCCCGACTAGCGGTCTCAGAGACCCAGTACTTC.

Comment on this clone: At the DNA level, this CDR3 is encoded by other sequences in the same sample as well. This chain links TRBV6-5 with TRBJ1-2; tentative D call: TRBD1 (5 bases). Trimming cost V 7 bases and J 5 bases, with 8 bases left between them. The CDR3 consists of 11 residues. Germline V CDR1 and CDR2: MNHEY, SVGAGI. CDR3 loop: CASTRGYGYTF. CDR3 in DNA: TGTGCCAGCACAAGGGGTTATGGCTACACCTTC.

This clone was seen a handful of times. The germline gene is not matched at one end of the junction; a read error may be the cause. The chain is built from TRBV15 and TRBJ1-1; D possibly corresponds to TRBD1 (6 bases). Germline CDR1 and CDR2: LNHNV and YYDKDF (reference sequence). The CDR3 sequence is 12 residues long. The CDR3 is CATRRGGTEAFF. The DNA for the CDR3 is TGTGCCACCCGCAGGGGAGGCACTGAAGCTTTCTTT.

The J gene is TRBJ2-4, the V gene TRBV2; 7 bases line up with TRBD2. The CDR3 has 17 amino acids. Germline CDR1 reads SNHLY; CDR2 reads FYNNEI. V shed 3 bases and J 1 base; nucleotides not matched to a gene: 9. The CDR3 DNA sequence: TGTGCCAGCAGTGACGTGGGGGGGGGTGGGGCCAAAAACATTCAGTACTTC. Translating it yields CASSDVGGGGAKNIQYF.

The rearrangement links TRBV2 to TRBJ1-5, with a possible D match to TRBD1 (6 bases). V was shortened by 3 bases and J by 6 bases, with 12 bases between the two germline ends. CDR1 SNHLY and CDR2 FYNNEI come from the germline V gene. The CDR3 consists of 14 residues. The CDR3 sequence: CASSDRGGLQPQHF. CDR3 sequence (DNA): TGTGCCAGCAGTGACAGGGGCGGGCTTCAGCCCCAGCATTTT.

The V gene is TRBV7-7, the J gene TRBJ2-3; 7 bases line up with TRBD1. Trimming removed 2 bases from V and 2 bases from J; junction bases left unmatched: 16. The CDR3 is 19 residues long. Germline values: CDR1 SSHAT, CDR2 FNYEAQ (reference sequence). CDR3 residues: CASSLWDTRGPYLTDTQYF. Here the CDR3 DNA reads TGTGCCAGCAGCTTATGGGATACGAGGGGGCCGTACCTCACAGATACGCAGTATTTT.

The chain recombines TRBV18 with TRBJ2-7, with 8 positions matching TRBD1. J was trimmed by 2 bases and V by 0 bases; bases with no gene match: 6. Germline V CDR1 and CDR2: KGHSH, LQKENI. The CDR3 runs to 16 residues. CDR3 sequence reads: CASSPPFQGAPYEQYF. Here the CDR3 DNA reads TGTGCCAGCTCACCACCGTTTCAGGGGGCACCCTACGAGCAGTACTTC.

In the case of this clone: Additional DNA sequences in this sample encode the identical CDR3. J is TRBJ1-1 and V is TRBV2; TRBD1 agrees at 9 bases. Germline V gene data show CDR1 as SNHLY and CDR2 as FYNNEI. The CDR3 is 13 residues long. The V segment lost 4 bases and the J segment 3 bases; nucleotides outside the gene matches: 0. In nucleotides, the CDR3 is TGTGCCAGCAGTGGACAGGGGGACACTGAAGCTTTCTTT. Amino acids: CASSGQGDTEAFF.

As DNA, the CDR3 is TGCGCCAGCAGAGCGGGAACTAACACCGGGGAGCTGTTTTTT. Translation gives CASRAGTNTGELFF. The V call is TRBV10-1, the J call TRBJ2-2; TRBD2 matches at 7 bases. Germline CDR1 and CDR2: WNHNN and SYGVQD (reference sequence). The CDR3 is made up of 14 amino acids. Losses at the gene ends were 6 bases for V and 2 bases for J; bases not matched to a gene: 3.

CDR3 coding DNA: TGTGCCAGCACCCCGTGGACAGGGCCTTACAATGAGCAGTTCTTC. Protein product: CASTPWTGPYNEQFF. The chain combines TRBV7-6 with TRBJ2-1; TRBD1 matches 8 bases. The ends lost 7 bases at V and 4 bases at J; junction bases unmatched: 9. Germline V lookup: CDR1 SGHVS, CDR2 FNYEAQ. The CDR3 loop spans 15 amino acids. Supplemented by reference TRBV7-6 and TRBJ2-1, the full variable domain reads GAGVSQSPRYKVTKRGQDVALRCDPISGHVSLYWYRQALGQGPEFLTYFNYEAQQDKSGLPNDRFSAERPEGSISTLTIQRTEQRDSAMYRCASTPWTGPYNEQFFGPGTRLTVL.

This clone was seen a few times. The gene calls are TRBV5-3 and TRBJ1-6; D is unresolved. TRBV5-3 is filed as an ORF, its function uncertain. The CDR3 is 16 residues long. Trimming took 2 bases from V and 3 from J, leaving 12 bases between them. The CDR3 protein is CARSFGPCCYNSPLHF. CDR3 DNA: TGTGCCAGAAGCTTTGGGCCCTGCTGCTATAATTCACCCCTCCACTTT.

The chain couples TRBV5-1 to TRBJ2-7; 8 nucleotides align to TRBD2. The CDR3 covers 15 residues. Unmatched junction bases numbered 7, after V lost 0 bases and J lost 5 bases. CDR1 is SGHRS, CDR2 YFSETQ, per germline. The CDR3 coding sequence is TGCGCCAGCAGCTTGGCGAGCGGGAGAGGGGACGAGCAGTACTTC. Its translation: CASSLASGRGDEQYF.

This clone appeared a few times. The genes are TRBV10-3 and TRBJ1-1; the D gene is possibly TRBD1 (5 bases). Per germline, CDR1 ENHRY and CDR2 SYGVKD. The CDR3 is 16 amino acids. Trimming took 10 bases from V and 3 from J, leaving 24 bases between them. The CDR3 reads CASKPGLPLRHTEAFF. The CDR3 nucleotides are TGTGCCAGCAAGCCGGGACTCCCCCTGCGACACACTGAAGCTTTCTTT.

This clone was counted once. V usage is TRBV11-2 and J usage is TRBJ2-7, with 8 nucleotides matching TRBD2. The CDR3 has 15 amino acids. Germline V gene data show CDR1 as SGHAT and CDR2 as FQNNGV. J lost 5 bases, V lost 4 bases, and 10 bases had no gene match. The CDR3: CASSSVAGRVNEQYF. The CDR3 coding sequence is TGTGCCAGCAGCTCAGTAGCGGGAAGGGTAAACGAGCAGTACTTC.

The chain recombines TRBV5-4 with TRBJ2-3; 10 bases match TRBD2. V was pared by 1 base and J by 5 bases, with 4 bases of the junction left unmatched. Germline CDR1 reads SGHNT; CDR2 reads YYREEE (reference sequence). The CDR3 is 15 residues long. The CDR3 region has the DNA TGTGCCAGCAGCTTGACTAGCGGGGAGGGAGATACGCAGTATTTT. Protein: CASSLTSGEGDTQYF. The variable domain in full, completed from reference TRBV5-4 and TRBJ2-3, reads ETGVTQSPTHLIKTRGQQVTLRCSSQSGHNTVSWYQQALGQGPQFIFQYYREEENGRGNFPPRFSGLQFPNYSSELNVNALELDDSALYLCASSLTSGEGDTQYFGPGTRLTVL.

The chain is built from TRBV6-5 and TRBJ1-4, with TRBD1 as a possible D gene (5 bases). V lost 2 bases and J 7 bases, leaving 11 bases between the germline ends. The germline V gene has CDR1 MNHEY and CDR2 SVGAGI. CDR3 length: 14 residues. CDR3 loop: CASSYRGPGEKLFF. The CDR3 DNA sequence: TGTGCCAGCAGTTACAGGGGCCCCGGTGAAAAACTGTTTTTT.

The CDR3 sequence: CASSPGQVQETQYF. In DNA, the CDR3 is TGTGCCAGCTCACCTGGCCAGGTGCAAGAGACCCAGTACTTC. This rearrangement joins TRBV18 to TRBJ2-5, with D unresolved. Trimming removed 3 bases from V and 2 bases from J, with 10 bases in between. The CDR3 has 14 amino acids. The germline V gene has CDR1 KGHSH and CDR2 LQKENI.